These T cell receptor beta chains were read from a single sample in a study of technical replicates of blood from four donors. The table came from immunoSEQ multiplex PCR; TCRdb's copy has only in-frame clones and leaves some out. The sample carries roughly 71,000 clones, roughly 89% recorded once. Material: T cells isolated from PBMCs. These receptor sequences come from a human donor in good health. The CDR3 runs from the conserved cysteine through the conserved F or W. The D gene is left open where the match is weak.

D gene: .
V gene: TRBV13
J gene: TRBJ2-2
CDR3 DNA: TGTGCCAGCAGCCCTAGGGACTCCCTCCCCGGGGAGCTGTTTTTT
CDR3 protein: CASSPRDSLPGELFF

D gene: .
V gene: TRBV2
J gene: TRBJ2-7
CDR3 DNA: TGTGCCAGCAGTGAATTAGCGGATTACTACGAGCAGTACTTC
CDR3 protein: CASSELADYYEQYF

D gene: TRBD1
V gene: TRBV6-6
J gene: TRBJ2-1
CDR3 DNA: TGTGCCAGCAGACGGAGGACAGGGGATTTCTACAATGAGCAGTTCTTC
CDR3 protein: CASRRRTGDFYNEQFF

D gene: TRBD2
V gene: TRBV30
J gene: TRBJ2-7
CDR3 DNA: TGTGCCTGGATTAGACTAGCGGGCGAGCAGTACTTC
CDR3 protein: CAWIRLAGEQYF

D gene: .
V gene: TRBV2
J gene: TRBJ2-1
CDR3 DNA: TGTGCCAGACAGCTACTCTCCTACAATGAGCAGTTCTTC
CDR3 protein: CARQLLSYNEQFF

D gene: TRBD1
V gene: TRBV2
J gene: TRBJ1-1
CDR3 DNA: TGTGCCAGCATGGACAGGGAAGGGAAAGCTTTCTTT
CDR3 protein: CASMDREGKAFF

D gene: .
V gene: TRBV27
J gene: TRBJ2-1
CDR3 DNA: TGTGCCAGCAGTTTGGAGGGGCCTTACAATGAGCAGTTCTTC
CDR3 protein: CASSLEGPYNEQFF

D gene: TRBD2
V gene: TRBV7-2
J gene: TRBJ2-7
CDR3 DNA: TGTGCCAGCAGCTTAGCATGGGCGGGAGGGACTTACGAGCAGTACTTC
CDR3 protein: CASSLAWAGGTYEQYF

D gene: .
V gene: TRBV7-9
J gene: TRBJ2-2
CDR3 DNA: TGTGCCAGCAGCTCCCCGGTTAGGGGCCCCGGGGAGCTGTTTTTT
CDR3 protein: CASSSPVRGPGELFF

D gene: .
V gene: TRBV7-6
J gene: TRBJ2-1
CDR3 DNA: TGTGCCAGCAGCTTATATCGGGAGCTTTATGTCAATGAGCAGTTCTTC
CDR3 protein: CASSLYRELYVNEQFF